This T cell receptor (beta chain) is drawn from a study of T cell responses to AZD1222 COVID-19 vaccine. TCRdb keeps only in-frame clones here, not all; method: immunoSEQ multiplex PCR. The sample shows 83,000 or so clones, 85% to 95% of them seen only once. Study findings and constraints: An increase in Spike-specific TCR breadth and depth was observed after two AZD1222 doses. Scientists sampled the repertoires only once the peak T cell response had passed.

As concerns this clone: Its antigen is currently unknown.

Looked up from germline, CDR1 is SEHNR and CDR2 is FQNEAQ (reference sequence). CDR3 size: 11 residues. Sample: peripheral blood, taken 28 days after the second AZD1222 dose. The V call is TRBV7-9, the J call TRBJ1-4, with D hard to call. This TCR came from an adult who received the AZD1222 COVID-19 vaccine. The CDR3: CAHRANEKLFF. The CDR3 bases are TGTGCACATAGAGCTAATGAAAAACTGTTTTTT.